This TCR beta chain is drawn from a study of shared clonotypes between healthy human individuals. Germline CDR1 reads GTSNPN; CDR2 reads SVGIG (reference sequence). Trimming removed 0 bases from V and 6 bases from J, with 21 bases in between. The CDR3 runs to 16 residues. Sequenced by immunoSEQ multiplex PCR; TCRdb stores in-frame clones only, minus some. The data show about 490,000 clones, 78% seen once. This chain connects TRBV30 to TRBJ2-7; D possibly corresponds to TRBD2 (6 bases). The source material was PBMCs. The TCR originated in a woman aged 40 to 50 in good health. Some clones in this sample may be carry-over from other donors' samples. The CDR3 loop is CAWSVGKTSSFIEQYF. The CDR3 DNA reads TGTGCCTGGAGTGTAGGGAAGACTAGTAGCTTTATCGAGCAGTACTTC.